A selection of T cell receptor beta chains follows, all from one sample in a study of response to subunit inactivated influenza vaccine. TCRdb reprocessed the RT-PCR reads via MiXCR and lists one record per CDR3 protein. The sample carries about 190,000 distinct CDR3 sequences, approximately 15% recorded once. This material consisted of CD8+ T cells sorted from PBMCs, taken less than 6 days after vaccination. These TCRs come from a man aged 50 to 59 who received an inactivated influenza vaccine. Each CDR3 is given with its conserved first and last residue. Fields, in order: V gene, D gene, J gene, clone size, CDR3 protein, CDR3 DNA. D genes are given only for firm matches. Expanded clones are given a class, and other clones once, few, many or no size at all.

V: TRBV5-1
D: TRBD1
J: TRBJ2-2
size: many
CDR3: CASSPTGLGGELFF
DNA: TGCGCCAGCAGCCCGACAGGGCTGGGCGGGGAGCTGTTTTTT

V: TRBV29-1
D: NA
J: TRBJ2-7
size: few
CDR3: CSVELLDASYEQYF
DNA: TGCAGCGTTGAACTTCTAGACGCTTCCTACGAGCAGTACTTC

V: TRBV28
D: NA
J: TRBJ2-7
size: many
CDR3: CASSLGLRSSYEQYF
DNA: TGTGCCAGCAGTCTAGGACTGAGAAGCTCCTACGAGCAGTACTTC

V: TRBV28
D: TRBD1
J: TRBJ2-7
size: NA
CDR3: CASSLAGTGTSYEQYF
DNA: TGTGCCAGCAGTTTGGCCGGGACAGGTACATCCTACGAGCAGTACTTC

V: TRBV28
D: TRBD2
J: TRBJ2-2
size: NA
CDR3: CACSPPGRGGPTGELFF
DNA: TGTGCCTGCAGTCCGCCCGGGCGCGGGGGGCCCACCGGGGAGCTGTTTTTT

V: TRBV5-6
D: TRBD1
J: TRBJ2-2
size: NA
CDR3: CASSFVTGYNTGELFF
DNA: TGTGCCAGCAGCTTTGTGACAGGGTACAACACCGGGGAGCTGTTTTTT

V: TRBV5-1
D: TRBD1
J: TRBJ2-1
size: many
CDR3: CASSSGQQLYNEQFF
DNA: TGCGCCAGCAGCTCGGGACAGCAACTCTACAATGAGCAGTTCTTC

V: TRBV5-1
D: TRBD2
J: TRBJ2-1
size: NA
CDR3: CASSLRLAGRPGRNEQFF
DNA: TGCGCCAGCAGCTTGCGTTTAGCGGGCCGGCCGGGTCGCAATGAGCAGTTCTTC

V: TRBV9
D: TRBD2
J: TRBJ2-2
size: many
CDR3: CASSPWTSTGELFF
DNA: TGTGCCAGCAGCCCTTGGACTAGCACCGGGGAGCTGTTTTTT

V: TRBV4-1
D: NA
J: TRBJ2-2
size: NA
CDR3: CASSQGILNTGELFF
DNA: TGCGCCAGCAGCCAAGGGATTTTGAACACCGGGGAGCTGTTTTTT

V: TRBV4-2
D: NA
J: TRBJ2-7
size: many
CDR3: CASSQDGGYEQYF
DNA: TGTGCCAGCAGCCAAGATGGGGGGTACGAGCAGTACTTC

V: TRBV10-3
D: NA
J: TRBJ2-1
size: many
CDR3: CAISPLKGEGLNEQFF
DNA: TGTGCCATCAGTCCCCTGAAGGGGGAGGGTCTCAATGAGCAGTTCTTC

V: TRBV27
D: NA
J: TRBJ2-1
size: NA
CDR3: CASSSVAYTLFEQFF
DNA: TGTGCCAGCAGTTCGGTAGCCTACACGTTGTTTGAGCAGTTCTTC

V: TRBV11-1
D: NA
J: TRBJ2-2
size: many
CDR3: CASSLGTNTGELFF
DNA: TGTGCCAGCAGCTTAGGAACGAACACCGGGGAGCTGTTTTTT

V: TRBV9
D: NA
J: TRBJ2-7
size: NA
CDR3: CASSPGPAGYEQYF
DNA: TGTGCCAGCAGCCCTGGGCCGGCAGGCTACGAGCAGTACTTC

V: TRBV12-3/TRBV12-4
D: NA
J: TRBJ2-1
size: many
CDR3: CASSLSPWSYNEQFF
DNA: TGTGCCAGCAGCTTGTCCCCTTGGTCCTACAATGAGCAGTTCTTC

V: TRBV20-1
D: NA
J: TRBJ2-7
size: few
CDR3: CSASGSLSYEQYF
DNA: TGCAGTGCTTCAGGTAGCTTATCATACGAGCAGTACTTC

V: TRBV12-3/TRBV12-4
D: NA
J: TRBJ2-2
size: few
CDR3: CASSFIWTENTGELFF
DNA: TGTGCCAGCAGTTTTATCTGGACAGAGAACACCGGGGAGCTGTTTTTT

V: TRBV12-3/TRBV12-4
D: NA
J: TRBJ2-3
size: many
CDR3: CASSLFVDTQYF
DNA: TGTGCCAGCAGCCTATTCGTGGATACGCAGTATTTT

V: TRBV11-2
D: NA
J: TRBJ2-7
size: many
CDR3: CASSFTPDNFYEQYF
DNA: TGTGCCAGCAGCTTTACCCCCGATAACTTCTACGAGCAGTACTTC

V: TRBV10-3
D: NA
J: TRBJ2-7
size: NA
CDR3: CASRPPGQGYEQYF
DNA: TGTGCCAGCCGGCCGCCCGGGCAGGGGTACGAGCAGTACTTC

V: TRBV6-5
D: NA
J: TRBJ2-2
size: NA
CDR3: CASSYDYLTGELFF
DNA: TGTGCCAGCAGTTACGACTACCTCACCGGGGAGCTGTTTTTT

V: TRBV4-1
D: NA
J: TRBJ2-7
size: NA
CDR3: CASSQDRAGVVYEQYF
DNA: TGCGCCAGCAGCCAAGATCGGGCAGGGGTCGTTTACGAGCAGTACTTC

V: TRBV20-1
D: NA
J: TRBJ2-3
size: many
CDR3: CSARGPNTDTQYF
DNA: TGCAGTGCTCGGGGACCAAACACAGATACGCAGTATTTT

V: TRBV25-1
D: TRBD1
J: TRBJ2-1
size: few
CDR3: CASSPGTGKKFNEQFF
DNA: TGTGCCAGCAGTCCCGGGACAGGGAAAAAATTTAATGAGCAGTTCTTC

V: TRBV6-1
D: NA
J: TRBJ1-6
size: few
CDR3: CASTRGPLGLLSPLHF
DNA: TGTGCCAGCACCCGGGGACCCTTGGGCCTCCTTTCACCCCTCCACTTT

V: TRBV15
D: NA
J: TRBJ2-5
size: NA
CDR3: CATRPGHQETQYF
DNA: TGTGCCACCCGCCCCGGGCACCAAGAGACCCAGTACTTC

V: TRBV4-2
D: TRBD1
J: TRBJ2-1
size: few
CDR3: CASSLRDRGRNEQFF
DNA: TGTGCCAGCAGCCTCCGGGACAGGGGGAGAAATGAGCAGTTCTTC

V: TRBV5-1
D: NA
J: TRBJ2-7
size: NA
CDR3: CASSPRRSYEQYF
DNA: TGCGCCAGCAGCCCCAGGCGCTCCTACGAGCAGTACTTC

V: TRBV6-2/TRBV6-3
D: NA
J: TRBJ1-2
size: NA
CDR3: CASSSYRDGYTF
DNA: TGTGCCAGCAGTTCATACAGGGACGGCTACACCTTC

V: TRBV9
D: NA
J: TRBJ1-5
size: many
CDR3: CASSAGDSNQPQHF
DNA: TGTGCCAGCAGCGCCGGCGACAGCAATCAGCCCCAGCATTTT

V: TRBV2
D: TRBD2
J: TRBJ2-1
size: NA
CDR3: CASSDSLAGAYNEQFF
DNA: TGTGCCAGCAGCGACAGTCTAGCGGGGGCCTACAATGAGCAGTTCTTC

V: TRBV9
D: TRBD1
J: TRBJ2-5
size: once
CDR3: CASKSQGAEETQYF
DNA: TGTGCCAGCAAATCACAGGGGGCCGAAGAGACCCAGTACTTC

V: TRBV25-1
D: NA
J: TRBJ2-3
size: few
CDR3: CASSEFSGNDTQYF
DNA: TGTGCCAGCAGTGAATTCTCGGGGAACGATACGCAGTATTTT

V: TRBV7-9
D: TRBD2
J: TRBJ2-2
size: few
CDR3: CASSLVAGENTGELFF
DNA: TGTGCCAGCAGCTTAGTTGCGGGGGAGAACACCGGGGAGCTGTTTTTT

V: TRBV9
D: TRBD1
J: TRBJ2-7
size: few
CDR3: CASSAEDRGLDAQYF
DNA: TGTGCCAGCAGCGCAGAAGACAGGGGGCTTGATGCGCAGTACTTC

V: TRBV6-1
D: NA
J: TRBJ2-5
size: many
CDR3: CASSGLTGGQETQYF
DNA: TGTGCCAGCAGCGGCTTAACGGGCGGCCAAGAGACCCAGTACTTC

V: TRBV3-1
D: NA
J: TRBJ2-7
size: NA
CDR3: CASTQEVSWTYEQYF
DNA: TGTGCCAGCACCCAAGAGGTGTCTTGGACCTACGAGCAGTACTTC

V: TRBV28
D: TRBD1
J: TRBJ1-3
size: NA
CDR3: CASSSPWTGGNTIYF
DNA: TGTGCCAGCAGTTCCCCCTGGACAGGGGGAAACACCATATATTTT

V: TRBV29-1
D: NA
J: TRBJ1-4
size: few
CDR3: CSVGGEKLFF
DNA: TGCAGCGTTGGGGGTGAAAAACTGTTTTTT

V: TRBV5-1
D: NA
J: TRBJ1-1
size: NA
CDR3: CASSLIQGNTEAFF
DNA: TGCGCCAGCAGCTTGATCCAGGGGAACACTGAAGCTTTCTTT

V: TRBV28
D: TRBD2
J: TRBJ2-1
size: NA
CDR3: CASSFGTSGDNEQFF
DNA: TGTGCCAGCAGTTTTGGAACTAGCGGAGACAATGAGCAGTTCTTC

V: TRBV5-1
D: NA
J: TRBJ1-2
size: NA
CDR3: CASSWEKPLDGYTF
DNA: TGCGCCAGCAGCTGGGAAAAACCCCTGGATGGCTACACCTTC

V: TRBV20-1
D: NA
J: TRBJ2-7
size: NA
CDR3: CSARDLEGGIDEQYF
DNA: TGCAGTGCTAGAGATCTAGAAGGGGGGATTGACGAGCAGTACTTC

V: TRBV20-1
D: TRBD1
J: TRBJ2-7
size: few
CDR3: CSASRDRPHEQYF
DNA: TGCAGTGCTAGTCGGGACAGGCCCCACGAGCAGTACTTC

V: TRBV2
D: NA
J: TRBJ2-3
size: few
CDR3: CASTQGTDTQYF
DNA: TGTGCCAGCACCCAGGGCACAGATACGCAGTATTTT

V: TRBV6-2/TRBV6-3
D: TRBD2
J: TRBJ2-1
size: NA
CDR3: CASSYSGLAINEQFF
DNA: TGTGCCAGCAGTTACTCGGGACTAGCGATCAATGAGCAGTTCTTC

V: TRBV6-2/TRBV6-3
D: NA
J: TRBJ1-6
size: NA
CDR3: CASSYPRGVSPLHF
DNA: TGTGCCAGCAGTTACCCCAGGGGAGTCTCACCCCTCCACTTT

V: TRBV20-1
D: NA
J: TRBJ2-3
size: many
CDR3: CSASPQNTDTQYF
DNA: TGCAGTGCTAGTCCTCAAAACACAGATACGCAGTATTTT

V: TRBV29-1
D: TRBD2
J: TRBJ2-1
size: NA
CDR3: CSVERLAETYNEQFF
DNA: TGCAGCGTTGAACGCCTAGCGGAGACCTACAATGAGCAGTTCTTC

V: TRBV20-1
D: TRBD1
J: TRBJ2-7
size: few
CDR3: CSARDPGGLWYEQYF
DNA: TGCAGTGCTAGAGATCCAGGGGGCCTGTGGTACGAGCAGTACTTC

V: TRBV6-5
D: TRBD1
J: TRBJ1-5
size: NA
CDR3: CASSWDRVQAGSQPQHF
DNA: TGTGCCAGCAGTTGGGACAGGGTTCAAGCCGGTAGTCAGCCCCAGCATTTT

V: TRBV6-5
D: NA
J: TRBJ2-7
size: NA
CDR3: CASSYGVEQYF
DNA: TGTGCCAGCAGTTACGGGGTCGAGCAGTACTTC

V: TRBV27
D: NA
J: TRBJ2-5
size: few
CDR3: CASSPRQAGRETQYF
DNA: TGTGCCAGCAGTCCGCGACAGGCTGGGAGGGAGACCCAGTACTTC

V: TRBV12-1
D: NA
J: TRBJ2-2
size: NA
CDR3: CASSTTGSSGELFF
DNA: TGTGCCAGCAGTACGACAGGGTCTTCCGGGGAGCTGTTTTTT